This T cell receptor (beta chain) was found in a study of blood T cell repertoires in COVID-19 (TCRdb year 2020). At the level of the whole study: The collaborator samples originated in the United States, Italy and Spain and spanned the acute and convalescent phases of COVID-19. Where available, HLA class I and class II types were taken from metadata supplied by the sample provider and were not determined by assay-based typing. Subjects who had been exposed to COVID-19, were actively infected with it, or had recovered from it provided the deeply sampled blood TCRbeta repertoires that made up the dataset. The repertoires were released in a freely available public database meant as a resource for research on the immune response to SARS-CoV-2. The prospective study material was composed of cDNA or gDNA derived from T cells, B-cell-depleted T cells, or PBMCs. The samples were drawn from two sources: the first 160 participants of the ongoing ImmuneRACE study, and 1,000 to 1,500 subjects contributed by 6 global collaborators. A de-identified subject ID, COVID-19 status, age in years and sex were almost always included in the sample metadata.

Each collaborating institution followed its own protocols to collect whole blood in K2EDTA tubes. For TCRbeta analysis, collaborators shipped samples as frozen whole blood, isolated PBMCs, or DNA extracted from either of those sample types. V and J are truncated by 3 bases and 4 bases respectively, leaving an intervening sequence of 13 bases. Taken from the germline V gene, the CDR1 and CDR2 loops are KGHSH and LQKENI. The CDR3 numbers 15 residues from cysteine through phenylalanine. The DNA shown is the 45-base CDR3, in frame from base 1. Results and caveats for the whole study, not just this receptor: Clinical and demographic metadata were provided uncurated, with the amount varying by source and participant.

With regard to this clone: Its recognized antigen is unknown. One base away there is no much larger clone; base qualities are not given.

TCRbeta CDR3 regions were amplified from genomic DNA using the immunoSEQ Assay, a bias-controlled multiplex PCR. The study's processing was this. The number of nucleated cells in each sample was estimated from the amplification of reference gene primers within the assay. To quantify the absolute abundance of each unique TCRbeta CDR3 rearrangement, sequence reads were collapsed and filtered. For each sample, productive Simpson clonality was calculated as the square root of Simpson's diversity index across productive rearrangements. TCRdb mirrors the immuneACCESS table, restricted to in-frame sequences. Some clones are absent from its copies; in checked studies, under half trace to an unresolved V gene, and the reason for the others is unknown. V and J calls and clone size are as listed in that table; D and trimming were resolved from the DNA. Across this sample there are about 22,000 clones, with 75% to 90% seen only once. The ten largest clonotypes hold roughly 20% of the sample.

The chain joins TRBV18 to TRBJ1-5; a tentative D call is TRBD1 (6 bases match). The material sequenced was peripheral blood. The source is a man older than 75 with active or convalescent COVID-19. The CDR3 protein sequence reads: CASSPRTERNQPQHF. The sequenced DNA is TGTGCCAGCTCACCCCGGACAGAGAGGAATCAGCCCCAGCATTTT.